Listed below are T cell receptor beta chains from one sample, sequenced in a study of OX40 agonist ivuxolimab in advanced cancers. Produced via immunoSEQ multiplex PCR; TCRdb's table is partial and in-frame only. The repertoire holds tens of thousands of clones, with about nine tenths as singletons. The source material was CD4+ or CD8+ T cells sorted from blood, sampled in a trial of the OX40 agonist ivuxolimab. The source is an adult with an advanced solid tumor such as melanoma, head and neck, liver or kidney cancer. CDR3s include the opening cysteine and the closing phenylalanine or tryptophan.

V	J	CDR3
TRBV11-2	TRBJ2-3	CASSPGGSGTSTDTQYF
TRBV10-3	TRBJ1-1	CAISYGLNTEAFF
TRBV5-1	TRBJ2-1	CASSFLLTSGGDNEQFF
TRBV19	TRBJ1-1	CASNYGGNTEAFF
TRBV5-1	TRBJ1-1	CASSPTEIEGMNTEAFF
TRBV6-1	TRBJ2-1	CASSVGRGHEQFF
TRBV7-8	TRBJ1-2	CASSSGTGSDYGYTF
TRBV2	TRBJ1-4	CASRIHGELFF
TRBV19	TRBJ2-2	CASSLLAGWSGELFF
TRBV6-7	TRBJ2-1	CASSRQHHEQFF
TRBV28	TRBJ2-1	CASSYSGEQFF
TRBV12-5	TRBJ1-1	CASQRQGTEAFF
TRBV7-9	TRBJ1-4	CASSLARDRGVLKLFF
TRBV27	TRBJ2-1	CASSFGSSHEQFF
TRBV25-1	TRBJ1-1	CASSESGEEAFF
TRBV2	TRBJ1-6	CAIKRGQVGNSPLHF
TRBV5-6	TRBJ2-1	CASSFGRSSYNEQFF
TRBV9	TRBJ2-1	CASSLSGGARYNEQFF
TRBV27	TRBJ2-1	CASSLGTSGSRNEQFF
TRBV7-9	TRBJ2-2	CASSPLTGTNTGELFF
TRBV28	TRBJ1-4	CASSSGTGSRTNEKLFF
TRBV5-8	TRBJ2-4	CASSLGFAPGIQYF
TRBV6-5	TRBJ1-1	CASSYSMQMNTEAFF
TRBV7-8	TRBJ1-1	CASSLRTEWDTEAFF
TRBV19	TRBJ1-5	CASSIPGRQPQHF
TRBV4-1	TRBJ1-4	CVSSPHDRFREKLFF
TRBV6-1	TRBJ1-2	CASSDREEYYGYTF
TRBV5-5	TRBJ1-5	CASSLAGWGGNQPQHF
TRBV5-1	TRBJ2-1	CASRPGLAGGPGNEQFF
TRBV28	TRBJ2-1	CASSLYSGSSYNEQFF
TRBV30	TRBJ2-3	CAWKWTSAGTDTQYF
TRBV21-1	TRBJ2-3	CASSKVKADTQYF
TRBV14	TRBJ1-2	CASSPHRDWGYTF
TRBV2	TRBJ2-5	CASSAQTGRGETQYF
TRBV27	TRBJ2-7	CASSFATPKVYEQYF
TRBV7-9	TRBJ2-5	CASSPTGGWGETQYF
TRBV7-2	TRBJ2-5	CASSLGAARETQYF
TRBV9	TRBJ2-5	CASSPNQETQYF
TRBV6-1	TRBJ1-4	CASSEALSPTGFF
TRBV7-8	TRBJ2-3	CASRLRGTDTQYF
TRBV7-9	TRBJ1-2	CASSFPLDILDGYTF
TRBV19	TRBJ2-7	CASSGGAGYHEQYF
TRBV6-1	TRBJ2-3	CASSKGVDTDTQYF
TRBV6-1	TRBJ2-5	CASSGLTAETQYF
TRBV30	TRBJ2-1	CAWSVVAGVYNEQFF
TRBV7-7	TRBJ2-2	CASSPLAGTNTGELFF
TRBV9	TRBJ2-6	CASSPDPGDSGANVLTF
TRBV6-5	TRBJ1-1	CASSYSGQSEAFF
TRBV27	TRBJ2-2	CASSSGTSGTGELFF